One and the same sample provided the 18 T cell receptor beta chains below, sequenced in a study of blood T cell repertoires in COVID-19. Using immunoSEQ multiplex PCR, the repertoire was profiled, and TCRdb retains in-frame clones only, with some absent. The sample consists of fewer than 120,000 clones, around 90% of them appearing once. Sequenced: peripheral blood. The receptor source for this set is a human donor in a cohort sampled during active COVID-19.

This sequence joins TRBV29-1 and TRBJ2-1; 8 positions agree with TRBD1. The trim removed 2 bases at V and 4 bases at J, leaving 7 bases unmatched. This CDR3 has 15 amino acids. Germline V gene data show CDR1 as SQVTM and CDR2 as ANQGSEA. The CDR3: CSVELSGGYYNEQFF. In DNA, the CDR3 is TGCAGCGTTGAATTGTCAGGGGGCTATTACAATGAGCAGTTCTTC.

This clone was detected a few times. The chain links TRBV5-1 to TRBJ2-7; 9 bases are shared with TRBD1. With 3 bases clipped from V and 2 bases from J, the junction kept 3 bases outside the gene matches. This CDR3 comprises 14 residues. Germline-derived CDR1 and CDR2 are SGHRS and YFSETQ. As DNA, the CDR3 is TGCGCCAGCAGCTCCGGGACAGGGACCTACGAGCAGTACTTC. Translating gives CASSSGTGTYEQYF. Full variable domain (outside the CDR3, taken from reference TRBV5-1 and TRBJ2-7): KAGVTQTPRYLIKTRGQQVTLSCSPISGHRSVSWYQQTPGQGLQFLFEYFSETQRNKGNFPGRFSGRQFSNSRSEMNVSTLELGDSALYLCASSSGTGTYEQYFGPGTRLTVT.

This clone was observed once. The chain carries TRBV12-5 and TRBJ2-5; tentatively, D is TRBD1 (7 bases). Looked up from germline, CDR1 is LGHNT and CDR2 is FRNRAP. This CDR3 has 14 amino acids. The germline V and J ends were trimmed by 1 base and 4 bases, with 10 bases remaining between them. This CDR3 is CASGLGRGRETQYF. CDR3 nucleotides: TGTGCTAGTGGTTTGGGGAGGGGGCGAGAGACCCAGTACTTC.

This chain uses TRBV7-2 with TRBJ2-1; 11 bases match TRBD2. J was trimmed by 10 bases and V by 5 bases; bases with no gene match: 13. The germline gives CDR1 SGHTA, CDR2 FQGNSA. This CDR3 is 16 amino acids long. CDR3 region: CASSPNTLAGVGEQFF. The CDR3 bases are TGTGCCAGCAGCCCTAATACACTAGCGGGAGTCGGAGAGCAGTTCTTC.

This CDR3 reads CASSDPKGAYNSPLHF. The CDR3 DNA sequence: TGTGCCAGCAGTGATCCAAAAGGGGCTTATAATTCACCCCTCCACTTT. V gene TRBV6-1 combines with J gene TRBJ1-6, with TRBD1 as a possible D gene (5 bases). CDR1 is MNHNS, CDR2 SASEGT, per germline. V lost 3 bases and J 4 bases, leaving 13 bases between the germline ends. CDR3 size: 16 residues.

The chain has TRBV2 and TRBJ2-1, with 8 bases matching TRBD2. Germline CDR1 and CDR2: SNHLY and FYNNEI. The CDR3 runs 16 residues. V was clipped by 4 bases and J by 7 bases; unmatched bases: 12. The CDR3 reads CASSADPRGGTNEQFF. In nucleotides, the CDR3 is TGTGCCAGCAGTGCGGACCCCCGCGGGGGGACGAATGAGCAGTTCTTC.

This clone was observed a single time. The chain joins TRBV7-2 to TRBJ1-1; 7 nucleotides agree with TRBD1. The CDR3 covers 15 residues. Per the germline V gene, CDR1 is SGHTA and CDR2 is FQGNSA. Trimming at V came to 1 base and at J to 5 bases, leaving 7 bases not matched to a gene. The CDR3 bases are TGTGCCAGCAGCTTAGTCGAGGGGGCGGGTACTGAAGCTTTCTTT. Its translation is CASSLVEGAGTEAFF.

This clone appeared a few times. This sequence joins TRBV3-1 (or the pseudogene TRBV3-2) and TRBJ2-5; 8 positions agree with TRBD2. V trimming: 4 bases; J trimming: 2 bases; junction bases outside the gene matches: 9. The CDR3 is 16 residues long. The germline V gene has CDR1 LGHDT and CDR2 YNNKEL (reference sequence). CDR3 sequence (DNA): TGTGCCAGCAGCCCTGGCTTTGCTAGCGGGCAAGAGACCCAGTACTTC. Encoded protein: CASSPGFASGQETQYF.

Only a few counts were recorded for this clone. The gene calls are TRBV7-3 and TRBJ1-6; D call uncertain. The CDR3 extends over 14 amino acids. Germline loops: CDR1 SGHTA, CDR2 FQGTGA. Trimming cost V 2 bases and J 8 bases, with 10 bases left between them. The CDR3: CASSLLGGDSPLHF. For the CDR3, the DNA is TGTGCCAGCAGCTTACTGGGAGGCGATTCACCCCTCCACTTT.

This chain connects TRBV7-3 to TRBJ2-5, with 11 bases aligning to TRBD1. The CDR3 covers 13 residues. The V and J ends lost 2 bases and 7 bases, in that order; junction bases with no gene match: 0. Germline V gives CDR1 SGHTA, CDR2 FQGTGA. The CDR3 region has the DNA TGTGCCAGCAGCTTAGGGACAGGGGGGACCCAGTACTTC. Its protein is CASSLGTGGTQYF. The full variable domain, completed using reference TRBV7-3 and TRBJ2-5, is GAGVSQTPSNKVTEKGKYVELRCDPISGHTALYWYRQSLGQGPEFLIYFQGTGAADDSGLPNDRFFAVRPEGSVSTLKIQRTERGDSAVYLCASSLGTGGTQYFGPGTRLLVL.

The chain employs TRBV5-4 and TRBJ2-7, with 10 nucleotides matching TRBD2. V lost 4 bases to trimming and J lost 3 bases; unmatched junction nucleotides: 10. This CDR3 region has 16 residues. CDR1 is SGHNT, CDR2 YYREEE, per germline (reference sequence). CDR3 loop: CASSPLAGGTNYEQYF. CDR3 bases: TGTGCCAGCAGCCCCTTAGCGGGGGGAACTAACTACGAGCAGTACTTC.

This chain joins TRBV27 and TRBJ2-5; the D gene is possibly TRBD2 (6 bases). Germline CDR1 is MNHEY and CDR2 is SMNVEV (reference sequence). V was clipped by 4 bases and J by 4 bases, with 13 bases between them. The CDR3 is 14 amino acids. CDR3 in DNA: TGTGCCAGCAGTTGGGCTAGCGAGGGAGAGACCCAGTACTTC. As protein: CASSWASEGETQYF.

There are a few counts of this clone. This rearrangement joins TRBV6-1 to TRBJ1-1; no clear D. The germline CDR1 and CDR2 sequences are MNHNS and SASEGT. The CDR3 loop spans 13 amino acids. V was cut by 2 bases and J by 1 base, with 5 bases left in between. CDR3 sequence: CASSENWNTEAFF. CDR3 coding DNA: TGTGCCAGCAGTGAAAACTGGAACACTGAAGCTTTCTTT.

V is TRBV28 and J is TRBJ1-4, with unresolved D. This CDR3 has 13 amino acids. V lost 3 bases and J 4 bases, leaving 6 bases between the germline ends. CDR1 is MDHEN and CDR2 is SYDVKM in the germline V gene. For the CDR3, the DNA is TGTGCCAGCAGTTTTCAGGTTAATGAAAAACTGTTTTTT. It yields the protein CASSFQVNEKLFF.

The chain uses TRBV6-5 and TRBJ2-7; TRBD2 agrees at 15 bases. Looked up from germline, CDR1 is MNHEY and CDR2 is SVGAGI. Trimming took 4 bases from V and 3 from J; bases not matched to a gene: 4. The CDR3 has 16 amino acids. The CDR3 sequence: CASSWGTSGGNYEQYF. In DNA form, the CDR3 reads TGTGCCAGCAGTTGGGGGACTAGCGGGGGGAACTACGAGCAGTACTTC.

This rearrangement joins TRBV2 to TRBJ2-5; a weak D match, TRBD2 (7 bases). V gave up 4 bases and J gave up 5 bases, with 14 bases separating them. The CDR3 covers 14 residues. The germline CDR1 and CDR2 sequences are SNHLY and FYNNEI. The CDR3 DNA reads TGTGCCAGCAGTGCCTGGGGGGGCGCGGAGACCCAGTACTTC. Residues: CASSAWGGAETQYF.

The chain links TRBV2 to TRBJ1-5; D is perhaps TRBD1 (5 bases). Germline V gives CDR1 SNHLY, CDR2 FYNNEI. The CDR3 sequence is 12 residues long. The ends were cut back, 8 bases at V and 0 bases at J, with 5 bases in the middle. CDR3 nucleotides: TGTGCCAGCCAGGGTAGCAATCAGCCCCAGCATTTT. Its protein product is CASQGSNQPQHF.

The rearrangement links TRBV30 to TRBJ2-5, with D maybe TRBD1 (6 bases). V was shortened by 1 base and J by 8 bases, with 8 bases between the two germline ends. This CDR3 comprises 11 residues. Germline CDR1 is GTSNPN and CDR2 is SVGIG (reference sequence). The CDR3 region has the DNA TGTGCCTGGAGTGACAGGGCCACCCAGTACTTC. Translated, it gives CAWSDRATQYF.